Included here is one TCR beta chain sequence, with context. As yet, its antigen is unknown. These data belong to a study of identical twins. Template switching, a step in the protocol, added a universal primer site, and cDNA carried unique molecular identifiers. TCRdb ran MiXCR on the 5' RACE reads and lists one entry per CDR3 protein. The sample records 200,000 to 250,000 distinct CDR3 sequences, over 12% being singletons. There were only healthy Caucasians among the donors. Study-wide results and limits: When twins shared out-of-frame alpha sequences, those sequences had excess low generation probability.

The germline V gene encodes CDR1 SGHAT and CDR2 FQNNGV. Trimming left V 5 bases short and J 6 bases short, with 22 bases between. The CDR3 has 16 amino acids. The sequenced material came from memory (CD45RO+) T cells sorted from blood. This rearrangement joins TRBV11-2 to TRBJ1-2; possibly TRBD1 for D (6 bases). This TCR derives from a woman aged 18-29 years in good health. Written as DNA, the CDR3 is TGTGCCAGCAGCCGAACGAGTTCGGGGGGCTTCAATGGCTACACCTTC. It is translated as CASSRTSSGGFNGYTF. Variable domain in full (rest from reference TRBV11-2 and TRBJ1-2): EAGVAQSPRYKIIEKRQSVAFWCNPISGHATLYWYQQILGQGPKLLIQFQNNGVVDDSQLPKDRFSAERLKGVDSTLKIQPAKLEDSAVYLCASSRTSSGGFNGYTFGSGTRLTVV.